The 8 T cell receptor beta chains below were found in one sample sequenced in a study of blood T cells in healthy people across ages. Primed by a sample-barcoded 5' primer and a J-beta primer mix, a second PCR proceeded for roughly 7 to 12 cycles. MiXCR, run by TCRdb on the 5' RACE reads, gives a single entry per CDR3 protein. The table shows 800,000 to 1,000,000 distinct CDR3 sequences, with 45% to 50% occurring only once. The specimen was blood. The receptor source for this set is a young man in good health.

This clonotype appeared a few times. This rearrangement joins TRBV28 to TRBJ1-6; no clear D gene. Trimming stripped 2 bases from V and 3 bases from J, with 14 bases between. The CDR3 runs 17 residues. Germline V gene lookup returns CDR1 MDHEN and CDR2 SYDVKM. The CDR3 loop is CASSLEVGGRYNSPLHF. The CDR3 DNA follows: TGTGCCAGCAGTTTAGAGGTCGGAGGCCGCTATAATTCACCCCTCCACTTT.

In the case of this clonotype: Since no conserved phenylalanine or tryptophan closes the CDR3, a read error is the likely cause. The DNA of the CDR3 is TGTGCCAGCAGTACCTTGACAGGGAACGAGCAGTACCTC. This encodes CASSTLTGNEQYL. The chain links TRBV6-6 to TRBJ2-7, with TRBD1 matching over 7 bases. V dropped 5 bases and J dropped 5; count of bases not matched to a gene: 6. CDR3 length: 13 residues. The germline gives CDR1 MNHNY, CDR2 SVGAGI (reference sequence).

This chain links TRBV27 with TRBJ2-7; D possibly matches TRBD1 or TRBD2 (5 bases each). V was pared by 1 base and J by 5 bases, with 12 bases between. Germline V gives CDR1 MNHEY, CDR2 SMNVEV (reference sequence). There are 14 residues in the CDR3. DNA for the CDR3: TGTGCCAGCAGTTTATGGGGGATCACGGACGAGCAGTACTTC. This codes for CASSLWGITDEQYF.

The rearrangement uses TRBV7-9 and TRBJ1-5; possible D gene TRBD1, 6 bases. The CDR3 contains 13 residues. V was pared by 7 bases and J by 5 bases, with 12 bases between. Germline lookup yields CDR1 SEHNR and CDR2 FQNEAQ (reference sequence). The CDR3 sequence is CASNRDTDQPQHF. The CDR3 nucleotides are TGTGCCAGCAACCGGGACACAGATCAGCCCCAGCATTTT.

This clonotype was counted only a few times. This chain uses TRBV7-8 with TRBJ2-5; TRBD2 aligns across 8 bases. Germline V CDR1 and CDR2: SGHVS, FQNEAQ. Trimming cost V 5 bases and J 11 bases; bases outside gene matches: 13. CDR3 size: 14 residues. The CDR3 DNA follows: TGTGCCAGCAGCCCGCTTAGGACTAGCAATGAGCAGTACTTC. Translation gives CASSPLRTSNEQYF.

The V gene is TRBV7-2, the J gene TRBJ2-7; D is perhaps TRBD1 (6 bases). The CDR3 extends over 14 amino acids. CDR1 is SGHTA and CDR2 is FQGNSA in the germline V gene. Trimming took off 4 bases at V and 2 bases at J, with 12 bases between the two ends. CDR3 amino acids: CASSWDMTTYEQYF. Here the CDR3 DNA reads TGTGCCAGCAGCTGGGACATGACTACCTACGAGCAGTACTTC. Variable domain in full (rest from reference TRBV7-2 and TRBJ2-7): GAGVSQSPSNKVTEKGKDVELRCDPISGHTALYWYRQSLGQGLEFLIYFQGNSAPDKSGLPSDRFSAERTGGSVSTLTIQRTQQEDSAVYLCASSWDMTTYEQYFGPGTRLTVT.

This chain uses TRBV12-3 or TRBV12-4 with TRBJ2-7; D is unclear. V was trimmed by 7 bases and J by 4 bases, leaving 17 bases between them. This CDR3 has 14 residues. The CDR3 sequence is CASTIQPPGYEQYF. CDR3 coding DNA: TGTGCCAGCACTATCCAGCCACCCGGTTACGAGCAGTACTTC.

Comments on this clonotype: A single base separates this from a much larger clone, so it may be a read error. The chain links TRBV3-1 to TRBJ2-1, with D perhaps matching TRBD1 or TRBD2 (6 bases each). Looked up from germline, CDR1 is LGHDT and CDR2 is YNNKEL (reference sequence). The CDR3 totals 15 residues. The CDR3 here is CAGSQDRGQASEQFF. In nucleotides, the CDR3 is TGTGCCGGCAGCCAAGATCGGGGGCAGGCCTCCGAGCAGTTCTTC.